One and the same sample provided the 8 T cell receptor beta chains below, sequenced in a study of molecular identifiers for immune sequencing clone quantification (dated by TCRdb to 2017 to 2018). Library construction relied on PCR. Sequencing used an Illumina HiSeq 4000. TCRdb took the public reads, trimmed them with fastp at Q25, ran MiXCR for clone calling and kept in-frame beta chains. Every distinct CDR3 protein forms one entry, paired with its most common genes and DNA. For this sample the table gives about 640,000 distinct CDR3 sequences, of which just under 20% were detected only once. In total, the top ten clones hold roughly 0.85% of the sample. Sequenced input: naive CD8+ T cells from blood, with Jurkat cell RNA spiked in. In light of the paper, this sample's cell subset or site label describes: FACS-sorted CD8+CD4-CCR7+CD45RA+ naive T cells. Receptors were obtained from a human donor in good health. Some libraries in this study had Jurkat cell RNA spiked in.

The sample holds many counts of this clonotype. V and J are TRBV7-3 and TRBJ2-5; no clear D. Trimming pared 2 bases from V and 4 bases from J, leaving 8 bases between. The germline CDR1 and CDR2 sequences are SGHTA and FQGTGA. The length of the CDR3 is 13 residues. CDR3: CASSLESRETQYF. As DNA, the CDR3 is TGTGCCAGCAGCTTAGAGAGCAGAGAGACCCAGTACTTC.

CDR3 nucleotides: TGTGCCAACAGTGCAGAGAACACTGAAGCTTTCTTT. Amino acids: CANSAENTEAFF. The chain combines TRBV3-1 with TRBJ1-1; D not certain. This CDR3 is built from 12 residues. V lost 10 bases and J lost 1, with 10 bases in between. Germline V gene sequence: CDR1 LGHDT, CDR2 YNNKEL (reference sequence).

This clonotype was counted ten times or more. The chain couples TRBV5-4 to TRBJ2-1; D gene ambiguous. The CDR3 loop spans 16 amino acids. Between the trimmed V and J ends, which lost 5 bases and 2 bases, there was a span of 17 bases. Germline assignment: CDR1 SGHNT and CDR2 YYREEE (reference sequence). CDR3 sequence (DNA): TGTGCCAGCAGTCCTCCGCCGGCAGGACCCTACAATGAGCAGTTCTTC. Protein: CASSPPPAGPYNEQFF.

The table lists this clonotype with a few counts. The CDR3 nucleotides read TGTGCCAGCACTTCAAGGGTGGACTCCCACTCCTACGAGCAGTACTTC. Its translation is CASTSRVDSHSYEQYF. The chain couples TRBV27 to TRBJ2-7; weak D call: TRBD2 (5 bases). CDR3 length equals 16 residues. The V and J ends lost 7 bases and 0 bases respectively, with 19 bases between them. Germline CDR1 is MNHEY and CDR2 is SMNVEV (reference sequence).

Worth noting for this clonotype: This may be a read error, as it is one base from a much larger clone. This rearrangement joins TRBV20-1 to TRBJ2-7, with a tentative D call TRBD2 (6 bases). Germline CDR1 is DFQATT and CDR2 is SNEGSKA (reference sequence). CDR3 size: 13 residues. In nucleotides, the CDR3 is TGCAACGGGGGTACTGTAGCCTCCTACGAGCAGTACTTC. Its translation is CNGGTVASYEQYF.

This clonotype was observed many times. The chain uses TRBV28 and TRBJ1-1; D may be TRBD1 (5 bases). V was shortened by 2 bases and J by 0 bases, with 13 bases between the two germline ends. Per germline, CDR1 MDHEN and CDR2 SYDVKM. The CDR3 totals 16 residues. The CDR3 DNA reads TGTGCCAGCAGTTTAGGGACGGTTACTTTGAACACTGAAGCTTTCTTT. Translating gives CASSLGTVTLNTEAFF.

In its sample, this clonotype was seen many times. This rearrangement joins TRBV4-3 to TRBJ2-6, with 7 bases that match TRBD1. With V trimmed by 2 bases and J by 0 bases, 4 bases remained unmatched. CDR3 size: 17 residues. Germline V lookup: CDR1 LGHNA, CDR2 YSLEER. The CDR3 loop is CASSQFQGVSGANVLTF. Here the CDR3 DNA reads TGCGCCAGCAGCCAATTTCAGGGGGTCTCTGGGGCCAACGTCCTGACTTTC.

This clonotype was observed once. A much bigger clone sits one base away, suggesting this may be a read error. CDR3 region: CSARPMETGRLGNQPQRF. The CDR3 region has the DNA TGCAGTGCTAGGCCAATGGAGACAGGGCGATTAGGCAATCAGCCCCAGCGTTTT. The genes are TRBV20-1 and TRBJ1-5; 7 positions match TRBD1. The germline CDR1 and CDR2 sequences are DFQATT and SNEGSKA (reference sequence). The CDR3 length is 18 residues.